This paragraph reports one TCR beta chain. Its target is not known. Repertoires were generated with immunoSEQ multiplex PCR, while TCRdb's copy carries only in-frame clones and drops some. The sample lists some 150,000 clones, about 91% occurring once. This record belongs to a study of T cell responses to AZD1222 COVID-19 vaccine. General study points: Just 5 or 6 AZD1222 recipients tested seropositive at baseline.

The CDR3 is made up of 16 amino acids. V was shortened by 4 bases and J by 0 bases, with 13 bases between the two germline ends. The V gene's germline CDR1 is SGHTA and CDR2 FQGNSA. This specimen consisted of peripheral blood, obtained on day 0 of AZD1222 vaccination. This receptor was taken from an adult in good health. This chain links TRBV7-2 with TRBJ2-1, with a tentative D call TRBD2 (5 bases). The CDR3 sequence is CASSYRRPSSYNEQFF. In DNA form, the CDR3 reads TGTGCCAGCAGCTACCGGAGGCCCAGCTCCTACAATGAGCAGTTCTTC.